Here is one TCR beta chain with its context. Its specificity is unknown. The source of the sample is a study of OX40 agonist ivuxolimab in advanced cancers. J was trimmed by 4 bases and V by 5 bases; bases with no gene match: 12. CDR3 size: 16 residues. Germline assignment: CDR1 SGHNT and CDR2 YYREEE (reference sequence). The table came from immunoSEQ multiplex PCR; TCRdb's copy has only in-frame clones and leaves some out. Of tens of thousands of clones in the sample, around 90% were seen once. Overall study findings and caveats: Some patients without response likewise showed low normalized clonal expansion. CD8+ T cells showed, on average, more clonal expansion than CD4+ cells.

The chain employs TRBV5-4 and TRBJ2-3, with TRBD2 matching over 8 bases. The sequence was obtained from an adult with an advanced solid tumor such as melanoma, head and neck, liver or kidney cancer. Source: CD4+ or CD8+ T cells sorted from blood, taken in a trial of the OX40 agonist ivuxolimab. CDR3 in amino acids: CASRLSSGRSADTQYF. DNA for the CDR3: TGTGCCAGCAGACTTTCGAGCGGGAGATCCGCAGATACGCAGTATTTT.